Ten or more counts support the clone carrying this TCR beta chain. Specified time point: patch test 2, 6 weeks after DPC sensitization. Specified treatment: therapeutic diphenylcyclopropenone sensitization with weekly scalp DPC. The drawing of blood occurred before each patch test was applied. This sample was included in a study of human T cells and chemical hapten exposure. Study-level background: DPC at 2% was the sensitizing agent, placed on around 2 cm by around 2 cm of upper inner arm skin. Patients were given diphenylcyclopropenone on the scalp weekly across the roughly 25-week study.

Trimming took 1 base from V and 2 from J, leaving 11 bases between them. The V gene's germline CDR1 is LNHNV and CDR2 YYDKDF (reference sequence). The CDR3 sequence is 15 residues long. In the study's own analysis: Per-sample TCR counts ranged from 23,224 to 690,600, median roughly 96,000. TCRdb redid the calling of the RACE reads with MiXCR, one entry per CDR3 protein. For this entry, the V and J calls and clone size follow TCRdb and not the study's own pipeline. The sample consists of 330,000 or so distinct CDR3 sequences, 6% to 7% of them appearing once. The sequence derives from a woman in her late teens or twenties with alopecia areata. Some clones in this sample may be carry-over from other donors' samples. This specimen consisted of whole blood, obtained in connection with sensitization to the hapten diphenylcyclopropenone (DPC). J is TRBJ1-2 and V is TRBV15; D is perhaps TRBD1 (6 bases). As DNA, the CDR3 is TGTGCCACCAGCAGAGGGGGCAGGGGCAACTATGGCTACACCTTC. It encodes CATSRGGRGNYGYTF.